Listed below are T cell receptor beta chains from one sample, sequenced in a study of glioma-infiltrating T cells after dendritic cell vaccination. Repertoires were generated with immunoSEQ multiplex PCR, while TCRdb's copy carries only in-frame clones and drops some. Here the sample spans some 78,000 clones, 75% to 90% being singletons. The sample in question was blood, obtained after dendritic cell vaccination. Receptor source: a human donor with glioblastoma. Both conserved end residues are part of each CDR3. A D gene is named only where the DNA matches it firmly. Size tells how often a clone was seen (once, few, many) or the class of an expanded clone, and some rows leave it out.

D	size	length	V	J	DNA	CDR3
TRBD1	-	16	TRBV25-1	TRBJ1-2	TGTGCCAGCAGTGAAGCGGGCGGCAGGGGGCGTGGTGGCTACACCTTC	CASSEAGGRGRGGYTF
TRBD1	-	15	TRBV13	TRBJ2-1	TGTGCCAGCAGCCCACGGACAGGGGGCTACAATGAGCAGTTCTTC	CASSPRTGGYNEQFF
-	-	15	TRBV19	TRBJ1-3	TGTGCCAGTAGTATAGAGCCGGGCTCTGGAAACACCATATATTTT	CASSIEPGSGNTIYF
-	medium-sized	15	TRBV6-4	TRBJ2-3	TGTGCCAGCAGTGAGGATGGGCAGGGCACAGATACGCAGTATTTT	CASSEDGQGTDTQYF
-	-	12	TRBV25-1	TRBJ2-3	TGTGCCAGCAGTGATAGTGGAGATACGCAGTATTTT	CASSDSGDTQYF
TRBD2	-	16	TRBV4-2	TRBJ2-3	TGTGCCAGCAGCCAGGGGGAGCTAGCGGGATCAGATACGCAGTATTTT	CASSQGELAGSDTQYF
TRBD1	-	18	TRBV19	TRBJ1-5	TGTGCCAGTACTCCAGAGCCCTCAGGACAGGGGGCCGCTCAGCCCCAGCATTTT	CASTPEPSGQGAAQPQHF
-	-	13	TRBV21-1	TRBJ2-7	-	CARVGQGNYEQYF
-	-	13	TRBV15	TRBJ1-1	TGTGCCACCAGCAGAGACATGAACACTGAAGCTTTCTTT	CATSRDMNTEAFF
TRBD1	-	16	TRBV6-1	TRBJ1-2	TGTGCCAGCAGTGCCGCGGGTCACAGGGGGAACTATGGCTACACCTTC	CASSAAGHRGNYGYTF
TRBD2	-	14	TRBV6-1	TRBJ2-7	TGTGCCAGCAGTGAACTAGCGGGGTACTACGAGCAGTACTTC	CASSELAGYYEQYF
-	-	15	TRBV19	TRBJ1-3	TGTGCCAGTAACACACGCAGGGGTACTGGAAACACCATATATTTT	CASNTRRGTGNTIYF
-	-	13	TRBV5-6	TRBJ2-7	TGTGCCAGCAGCGGCAGGGCCTTCGGCGAGCAGTACTTC	CASSGRAFGEQYF
TRBD1	-	15	TRBV4-3	TRBJ2-7	TGCGCCAGCAGCCAAGATCGAGGGACAGGGTACGAGCAGTACTTC	CASSQDRGTGYEQYF
TRBD2	-	16	TRBV6-4	TRBJ2-1	TGTGCCAGCAGTACAACTAGCGGGAGAGGTGGCAATGAGCAGTTCTTC	CASSTTSGRGGNEQFF
-	-	14	TRBV2	TRBJ1-2	TGTGCCAGCAACCAGGGGTTGGGAACGGATGGCTACACCTTC	CASNQGLGTDGYTF
-	-	13	TRBV7-3	TRBJ2-5	TGTGCCAGCAGCACCCACCCGGAGGAGACCCAGTACTTC	CASSTHPEETQYF
TRBD1	few	14	TRBV6-4	TRBJ1-6	TGTGCCAGCAGTGCCACAGGGGATAATTCACCCCTCCACTTT	CASSATGDNSPLHF
-	-	14	TRBV5-8	TRBJ1-3	TGTGCCAGCAGCTTGGTGCAGGTGCCCTCCACGATATATTTT	CASSLVQVPSTIYF
TRBD1	-	15	TRBV19	TRBJ2-7	TGTGCCAGTAGTTCCCTAGACAGGGGGCCCCACGAGCAGTACTTC	CASSSLDRGPHEQYF
-	-	14	TRBV19	TRBJ1-1	TGTGCCAGTAGTATCGCCCCGGGAGGGTCTGAAGCTTTCTTT	CASSIAPGGSEAFF
TRBD1	-	15	TRBV18	TRBJ2-5	TGTGCCAGCTCACCAGGGACAGGGGGCGGAGAGACCCAGTACTTC	CASSPGTGGGETQYF
-	-	13	TRBV9	TRBJ1-6	TGTGCCAGCAGGAGGGCCAATAATTCACCCCTCCACTTT	CASRRANNSPLHF
TRBD2	-	17	TRBV7-9	TRBJ2-3	TGTGCCAGCAGTCGCGTCACTAGCGGGAGTAGCACAGATACGCAGTATTTT	CASSRVTSGSSTDTQYF
TRBD2	once	14	TRBV7-9	TRBJ2-3	TGTGCCAGCAGCTTTAGCGGGAACTCAGATACGCAGTATTTT	CASSFSGNSDTQYF
TRBD1	once	15	TRBV18	TRBJ2-7	TGTGCCAGCTCACCCTCGGGACAGGGTACCTACGAGCAGTACTTC	CASSPSGQGTYEQYF
-	-	16	TRBV14	TRBJ2-2	TGTGCCAGCAGCCAATTACCGGTTTACAACACCGGGGAGCTGTTTTTT	CASSQLPVYNTGELFF
-	-	13	TRBV2	TRBJ2-7	TGTGCCACTTGTTCGCTGGAGAACTACGAGCAGTACTTC	CATCSLENYEQYF
TRBD1	-	13	TRBV6-5	TRBJ1-2	TGTGCCAGCAGAGCGGACAGGGCCTATGGCTACACCTTC	CASRADRAYGYTF
TRBD1	-	15	TRBV19	TRBJ2-6	TGTGCCAGTAGTAAGGGGGCAAGTGGGGCCAACGTCCTGACTTTC	CASSKGASGANVLTF
-	-	14	TRBV4-1	TRBJ2-5	TGCGCCAGCAGCCAAGTCGGTACCGGGGAGACCCAGTACTTC	CASSQVGTGETQYF
TRBD2	-	16	TRBV15	TRBJ2-5	TGTGCCACCAGCAGAGGGCCGGGAGGGCCAAGGGAGACCCAGTACTTC	CATSRGPGGPRETQYF
-	-	16	TRBV14	TRBJ2-3	TGTGCCAGCAGCCGCCGGAGGGGGCTGAGCACAGATACGCAGTATTTT	CASSRRRGLSTDTQYF
TRBD1	-	15	TRBV7-8	TRBJ1-1	TGTGCCAGCAGCTGGGGACAGGGAAGAAACACTGAAGCTTTCTTT	CASSWGQGRNTEAFF
-	few	14	TRBV5-6	TRBJ2-2	TGTGCCAGCAGCCGGGACTGGAACACCGGGGAGCTGTTTTTT	CASSRDWNTGELFF
-	once	15	TRBV13	TRBJ2-1	TGTGCCAGCAGCTTAGAAGGGGCGTCCTACAATGAGCAGTTCTTC	CASSLEGASYNEQFF
-	-	15	TRBV5-1	TRBJ1-2	TGCGCCAGCAGCCTGGACAGCAATCTTAACTATGGCTACACCTTC	CASSLDSNLNYGYTF
TRBD2	-	17	TRBV9	TRBJ2-3	TGTGCCAGCAGCCCCCACTTAGCGGGAGGGTCGACAGATACGCAGTATTTT	CASSPHLAGGSTDTQYF
TRBD1	-	13	TRBV30	TRBJ1-6	TGTGCCTGGACAGGGGGTCGGGATTCACCCCTCCACTTT	CAWTGGRDSPLHF
TRBD2	once	15	TRBV6-1	TRBJ2-7	TGTGCCAGCACTCCCTCCGGGACTAGCTTCTACGAGCAGTACTTC	CASTPSGTSFYEQYF
-	-	13	TRBV6-5	TRBJ2-1	TGTGCCAGCAGTCGAACATTGTACAATGAGCAGTTCTTC	CASSRTLYNEQFF
-	-	17	TRBV6-1	TRBJ2-7	TGTGCCAGCAGTGAATATTCGGGCGGGTTGGGTGTCATCGAGCAGTACTTC	CASSEYSGGLGVIEQYF
TRBD2	-	15	TRBV4-1	TRBJ2-2	TGCGCCAGCAGCCAAGATCGGGGAGGGACCGGGGAGCTGTTTTTT	CASSQDRGGTGELFF
TRBD1	-	15	TRBV5-1	TRBJ1-3	TGCGCCAGCACCCTCCAGGGGGGCGCTGGAAACACCATATATTTT	CASTLQGGAGNTIYF
-	-	13	TRBV6-5	TRBJ2-7	TGTGCCAGCAGCGGAGAAGGGGATTACGAGCAGTACTTC	CASSGEGDYEQYF
TRBD1	-	15	TRBV6-1	TRBJ1-4	TGTGCCAGCAACTATGGACAGGATGGTAATGAAAAACTGTTTTTT	CASNYGQDGNEKLFF
TRBD1	once	14	TRBV2	TRBJ2-7	TGTGCCAGCAAGAGTGGAAGGGACAGCAACAAGCAGTACTTC	CASKSGRDSNKQYF
-	once	15	TRBV4-3	TRBJ2-7	TGCGCCAGCAGCCAAGATAGAGGGAGCTCCTACGAGCAGTACTTC	CASSQDRGSSYEQYF
-	-	12	TRBV19	TRBJ1-2	TGTGCCAGTAGTTTCGGAGGCGCGGGCTACACCTTC	CASSFGGAGYTF
-	once	14	TRBV7-9	TRBJ2-5	TGTGCCAGCAGCATTGACAGACTCCAAGAGACCCAGTACTTC	CASSIDRLQETQYF
TRBD1	-	14	TRBV27	TRBJ2-7	TGTGCCAGCGGAGAGACAGGGGGCCCCTACGAGCAGTACTTC	CASGETGGPYEQYF
-	-	14	TRBV18	TRBJ2-7	TGTGCCAGCTCACCGGGAATCGGGGTATCCGAGCAGTACTTC	CASSPGIGVSEQYF